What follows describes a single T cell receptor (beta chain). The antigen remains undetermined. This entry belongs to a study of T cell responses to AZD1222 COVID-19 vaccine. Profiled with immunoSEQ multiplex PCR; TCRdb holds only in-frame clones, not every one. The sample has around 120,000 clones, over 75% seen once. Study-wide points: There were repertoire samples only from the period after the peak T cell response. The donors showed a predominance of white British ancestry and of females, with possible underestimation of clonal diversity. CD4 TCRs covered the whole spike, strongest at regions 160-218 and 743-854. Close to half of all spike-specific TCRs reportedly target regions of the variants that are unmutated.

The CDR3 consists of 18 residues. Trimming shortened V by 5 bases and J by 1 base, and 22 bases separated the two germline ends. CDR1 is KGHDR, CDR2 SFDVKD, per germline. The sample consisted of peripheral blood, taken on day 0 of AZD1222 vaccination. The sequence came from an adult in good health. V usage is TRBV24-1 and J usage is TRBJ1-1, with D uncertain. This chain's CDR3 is CATSVDRPGSLWNTEAFF. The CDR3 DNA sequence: TGTGCCACCAGTGTCGACCGCCCGGGATCCTTATGGAACACTGAAGCTTTCTTT.